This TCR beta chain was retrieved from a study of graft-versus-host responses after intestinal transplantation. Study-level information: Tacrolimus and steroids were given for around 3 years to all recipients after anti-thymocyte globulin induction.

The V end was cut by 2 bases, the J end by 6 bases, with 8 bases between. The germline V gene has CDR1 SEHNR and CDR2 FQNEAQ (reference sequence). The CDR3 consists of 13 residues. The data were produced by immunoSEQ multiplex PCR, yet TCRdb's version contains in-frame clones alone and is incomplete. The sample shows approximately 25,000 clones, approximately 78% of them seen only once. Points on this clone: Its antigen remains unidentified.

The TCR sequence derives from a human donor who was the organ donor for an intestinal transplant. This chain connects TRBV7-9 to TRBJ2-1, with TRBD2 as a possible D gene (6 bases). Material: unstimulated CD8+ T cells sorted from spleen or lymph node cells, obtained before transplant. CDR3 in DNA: TGTGCCAGCAGCTTATCCGGGGGCAATGAGCAGTTCTTC. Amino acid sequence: CASSLSGGNEQFF.